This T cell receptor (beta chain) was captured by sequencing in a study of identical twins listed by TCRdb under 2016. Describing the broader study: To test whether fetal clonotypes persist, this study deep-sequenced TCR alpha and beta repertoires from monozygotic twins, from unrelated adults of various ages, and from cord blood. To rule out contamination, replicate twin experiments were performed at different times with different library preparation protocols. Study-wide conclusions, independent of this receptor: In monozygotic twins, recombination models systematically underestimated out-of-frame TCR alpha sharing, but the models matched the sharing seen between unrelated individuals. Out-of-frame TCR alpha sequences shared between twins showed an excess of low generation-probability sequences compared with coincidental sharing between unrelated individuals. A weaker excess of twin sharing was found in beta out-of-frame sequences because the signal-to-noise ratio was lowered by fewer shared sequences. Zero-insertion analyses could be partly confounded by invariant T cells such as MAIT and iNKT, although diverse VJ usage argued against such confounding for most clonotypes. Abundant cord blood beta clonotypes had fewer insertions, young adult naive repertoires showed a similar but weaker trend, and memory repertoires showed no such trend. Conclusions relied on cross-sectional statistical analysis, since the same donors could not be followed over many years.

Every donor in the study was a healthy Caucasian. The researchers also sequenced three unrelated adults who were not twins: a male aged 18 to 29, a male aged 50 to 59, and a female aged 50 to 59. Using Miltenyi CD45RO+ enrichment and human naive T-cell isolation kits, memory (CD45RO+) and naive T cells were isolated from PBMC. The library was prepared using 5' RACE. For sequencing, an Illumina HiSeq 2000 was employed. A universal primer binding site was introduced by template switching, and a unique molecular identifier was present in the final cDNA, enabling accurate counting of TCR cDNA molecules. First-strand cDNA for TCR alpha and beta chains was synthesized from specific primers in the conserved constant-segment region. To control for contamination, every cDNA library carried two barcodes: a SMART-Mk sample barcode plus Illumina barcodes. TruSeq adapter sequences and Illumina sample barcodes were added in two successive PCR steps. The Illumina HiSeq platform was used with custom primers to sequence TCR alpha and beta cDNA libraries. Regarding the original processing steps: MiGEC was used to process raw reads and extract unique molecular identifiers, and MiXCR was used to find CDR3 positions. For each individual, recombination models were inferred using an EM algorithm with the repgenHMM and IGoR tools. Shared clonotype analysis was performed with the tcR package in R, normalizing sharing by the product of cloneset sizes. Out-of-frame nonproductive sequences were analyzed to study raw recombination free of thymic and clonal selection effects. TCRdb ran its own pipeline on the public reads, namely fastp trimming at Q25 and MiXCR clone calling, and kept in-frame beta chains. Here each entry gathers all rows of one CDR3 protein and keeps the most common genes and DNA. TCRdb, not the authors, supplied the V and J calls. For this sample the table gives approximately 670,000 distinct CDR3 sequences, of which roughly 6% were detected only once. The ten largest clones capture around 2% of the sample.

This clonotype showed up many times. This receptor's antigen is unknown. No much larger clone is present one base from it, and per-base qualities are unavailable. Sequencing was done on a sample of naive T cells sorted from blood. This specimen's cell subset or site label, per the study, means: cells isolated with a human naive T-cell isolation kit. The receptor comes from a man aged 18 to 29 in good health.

Here is the DNA: TGTGCCAGCAGCCCCCCGGCCACCTTC. Its coded protein is CASSPPATF. The rearrangement combines TRBV5-6 with TRBJ1-2; the D gene is not confidently resolved. The cysteine opens and the phenylalanine closes a CDR3 of 9 amino acids. The read is trimmed to its CDR3 DNA, 27 bases read in frame from base 1. V was cut back by 4 bases and J by 13 bases, leaving a gap of 8 bases between them. CDR1 and CDR2 (SGHDT, YYEEEE) derive from the germline V gene.